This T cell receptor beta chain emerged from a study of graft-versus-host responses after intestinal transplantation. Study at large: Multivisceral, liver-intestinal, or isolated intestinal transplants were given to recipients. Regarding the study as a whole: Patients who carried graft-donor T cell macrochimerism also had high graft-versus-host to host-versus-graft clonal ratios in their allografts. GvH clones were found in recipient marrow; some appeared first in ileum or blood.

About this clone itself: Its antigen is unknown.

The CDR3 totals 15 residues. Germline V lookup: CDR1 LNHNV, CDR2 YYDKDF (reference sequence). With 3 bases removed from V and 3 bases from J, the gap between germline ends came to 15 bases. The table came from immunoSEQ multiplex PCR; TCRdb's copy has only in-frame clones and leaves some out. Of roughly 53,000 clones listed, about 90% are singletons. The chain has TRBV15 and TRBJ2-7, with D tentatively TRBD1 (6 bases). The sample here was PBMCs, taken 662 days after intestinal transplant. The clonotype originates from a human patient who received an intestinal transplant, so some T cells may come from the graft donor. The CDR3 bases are TGTGCCACCAGCAGGACCCACAGGGACGACTACGAGCAGTACTTC. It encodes CATSRTHRDDYEQYF.